The 13 T cell receptor beta chains below all came from one sample that was sequenced in a study of human T cells and chemical hapten exposure. The sample's time point: pre-sensitization, week 0. Treatment denoted: therapeutic diphenylcyclopropenone sensitization with weekly scalp DPC. TCRdb passed the RACE reads through MiXCR, listing each CDR3 protein once. The sample lists a few hundred thousand distinct CDR3 sequences; approximately 5% were seen once. Material: whole blood, obtained in connection with sensitization to the hapten diphenylcyclopropenone (DPC). These receptors all stem from a young woman with alopecia areata. Some clones in this sample may be carry-over from other donors' samples.

The chain links TRBV20-1 to TRBJ2-5; 10 positions match TRBD2. Unmatched junction bases numbered 2, after V lost 0 bases and J lost 4 bases. The CDR3 is 14 residues long. Per the germline V gene, CDR1 is DFQATT and CDR2 is SNEGSKA (reference sequence). The CDR3 region has the DNA TGCAGTGCTAGAGATTCTAGCGGGGGAGAGACCCAGTACTTC. Translation gives CSARDSSGGETQYF.

Comments on this clonotype: This likely comes from a read error, as the CDR3 has no conserved phenylalanine or tryptophan at its end. The rearrangement uses TRBV6-5 and TRBJ1-5; TRBD1 aligns across 9 bases. The CDR3 loop spans 16 amino acids. The V gene's germline CDR1 is MNHEY and CDR2 SVGAGI. V gave up 5 bases and J gave up 5 bases; unmatched junction bases: 10. CDR3 nucleotides: TGTGCCAGCAGTCGCGGGGGACAGGGTAATTATCAGCCCCAGCATTTA. Protein sequence: CASSRGGQGNYQPQHL.

This clonotype was seen ten or more times. The chain couples TRBV11-2 to TRBJ1-4, with D perhaps TRBD1 (6 bases). CDR3 length equals 17 residues. Deletions cut 5 bases from V and 6 bases from J, with 22 bases between. Germline CDR1 and CDR2: SGHAT and FQNNGV. The CDR3: CASSGWGVRGLDEKLFF. DNA for the CDR3: TGTGCCAGCAGCGGATGGGGTGTCAGGGGACTCGATGAAAAACTGTTTTTT. Filled out from reference TRBV11-2 and TRBJ1-4, the complete variable domain reads EAGVAQSPRYKIIEKRQSVAFWCNPISGHATLYWYQQILGQGPKLLIQFQNNGVVDDSQLPKDRFSAERLKGVDSTLKIQPAKLEDSAVYLCASSGWGVRGLDEKLFFGSGTQLSVL.

This clonotype was recorded a few times. The chain combines TRBV19 with TRBJ1-5; D is unclear. This CDR3 is built from 13 residues. Germline lookup yields CDR1 LNHDA and CDR2 SQIVND (reference sequence). The V and J ends lost 5 bases and 6 bases respectively, with 11 bases between them. The CDR3 DNA reads TGTGCCAGTAGTCTGGACGGATTTCAGCCCCAGCATTTT. Translated, it gives CASSLDGFQPQHF.

This clonotype has only a few counts. This sequence joins TRBV21-1 and TRBJ2-2; TRBD1 was called by the table and not checked on the DNA. TRBV21-1 is a pseudogene locus. This CDR3 has 13 amino acids. This CDR3 is CAVRDTRGGELFF. CDR3 DNA: TGTGCGGTCCGGGACACCCGAGGCGGGGAGCTGTTTTTT.

The V gene is TRBV24-1, the J gene TRBJ1-2; D perhaps matches TRBD1 (6 bases). CDR1 and CDR2 from the germline V gene are KGHDR and SFDVKD. V was pared by 5 bases and J by 4 bases, with 19 bases between. This CDR3 is 16 amino acids long. DNA of the CDR3: TGTGCCACCAGTGGTAGCAGGGGTCTGCCTCCCTATGGCTACACCTTC. Protein sequence: CATSGSRGLPPYGYTF.

This clonotype was observed many times. V gene TRBV6-2 or TRBV6-3 combines with J gene TRBJ1-5, with D unclear. In germline, CDR1 is MNHEY, CDR2 SVGEGT. V was cut by 6 bases and J by 7 bases, with 22 bases left in between. This CDR3 comprises 16 residues. DNA for the CDR3: TGTGCCAGCAGGAAATTCGACACATTGTATGACCAGCCCCAGCATTTT. Protein: CASRKFDTLYDQPQHF.

This clonotype was seen at least ten times. The chain uses TRBV10-3 and TRBJ2-7; D gene unclear. Germline V gives CDR1 ENHRY, CDR2 SYGVKD. The CDR3 is 13 amino acids. Trimming removed 8 bases from V and 3 bases from J, with 14 bases in between. The CDR3 DNA follows: TGTGCCATCGGTCCAGGTCTCAACTACGAGCAGTACTTC. Translating it yields CAIGPGLNYEQYF.

This sequence joins TRBV20-1 and TRBJ2-5; possibly TRBD1 or TRBD2 for D (5 bases each). The CDR3 is 15 amino acids. Between the trimmed V and J ends, which lost 0 bases and 7 bases, there was a span of 18 bases. CDR1 DFQATT and CDR2 SNEGSKA come from the germline V gene (reference sequence). The CDR3 protein is CSARDRGLPRGTQYF. The CDR3 DNA sequence: TGCAGTGCTAGAGATCGGGGCTTACCCCGTGGGACCCAGTACTTC.

This clonotype has just a few counts. The V gene is TRBV6-2 or TRBV6-3, the J gene TRBJ2-7, with D perhaps matching TRBD2 (7 bases). V was pared by 6 bases and J by 2 bases, with 17 bases between. The CDR3 runs to 15 residues. CDR1 and CDR2 (germline): MNHEY, SVGEGT. This chain's CDR3 is CASSFGLRGPYEQYF. For the CDR3, the DNA is TGTGCCAGCAGCTTCGGCTTGCGGGGGCCCTACGAGCAGTACTTC.

This clonotype was seen at least ten times. The chain recombines TRBV6-5 with TRBJ1-1; no clear D gene. V was shortened by 6 bases and J by 3 bases, with 14 bases between the two germline ends. The V gene's germline CDR1 is MNHEY and CDR2 SVGAGI. CDR3 length: 14 residues. This CDR3 reads CASSRRGSDTEAFF. The CDR3 DNA is TGTGCCAGCAGCCGACGAGGCTCTGACACTGAAGCTTTCTTT.

This clonotype was seen only a few times. The CDR3 loop reads CATSRELWGAHNEQFF. The CDR3 DNA follows: TGTGCCACCAGCAGAGAGCTTTGGGGGGCCCACAATGAGCAGTTCTTC. The gene calls are TRBV15 and TRBJ2-1; possibly TRBD1 or TRBD2 for D (6 bases each). In germline, CDR1 is LNHNV, CDR2 YYDKDF (reference sequence). The CDR3 loop spans 16 amino acids. Trimming cost V 0 bases and J 5 bases, with 14 bases left between them.

The table lists this clonotype with many counts. V is TRBV5-1 and J is TRBJ1-1, with D perhaps matching TRBD1 (6 bases). The CDR3 has 15 residues. In germline, CDR1 is SGHRS, CDR2 YFSETQ. V gave up 2 bases and J gave up 1 base, with 12 bases separating them. For the CDR3, the DNA is TGCGCCAGCAGCTTTGGTCAGGGGTCGAACACTGAAGCTTTCTTT. Protein product: CASSFGQGSNTEAFF.